Following are 10 T cell receptor beta chains from one sample sequenced in a study of low-dose radiotherapy and immunotherapy resistance in tumors. The authors amplified TCRs for 20 to 25 PCR cycles with a constant-region primer and a V-primer adapter. TCRdb re-analysed the reads in MiXCR, keeping a single row per CDR3 protein. The sample includes about 46,000 distinct CDR3 sequences, 10% to 15% of them seen just once. Time point denoted: before trial treatment. Sample: PBMCs, taken before treatment. The receptors originated from a female donor with ovarian cancer.

In its sample, this clonotype was seen many times. This chain uses TRBV20-1 with TRBJ1-6; D call uncertain. The CDR3 runs 13 residues. The germline V gene has CDR1 DFQATT and CDR2 SNEGSKA (reference sequence). Trimming stripped 6 bases from V and 1 base from J, with 7 bases between. DNA for the CDR3: TGCAGTGCGGTGGGGTCCTATAATTCACCCCTCCACTTT. This gives the protein CSAVGSYNSPLHF.

The chain employs TRBV20-1 and TRBJ1-1; weak D call: TRBD1 (5 bases). The CDR3 consists of 12 residues. Germline CDR1 DFQATT, CDR2 SNEGSKA (reference sequence). Trimming took 3 bases from V and 7 from J, leaving 12 bases between them. In DNA, the CDR3 is TGCAGTGCTAGGGCGGGACCGGGTGAAGCTTTCTTT. It translates to CSARAGPGEAFF.

This clonotype was detected many times. The chain employs TRBV6-2 or TRBV6-3 and TRBJ2-7; 8 positions agree with TRBD2. Per the germline V gene, CDR1 is MNHEY and CDR2 is SVGEGT. The CDR3 runs to 13 residues. J gave up 2 bases and V 6 bases, and 3 bases lay outside the gene matches. This chain's CDR3 is CASRLGLAYEQYF. In DNA, the CDR3 is TGTGCCAGCAGACTGGGACTAGCCTACGAGCAGTACTTC.

In this sample, this clonotype turned up many times. The rearrangement joins TRBV12-3 or TRBV12-4 to TRBJ1-2; 7 nucleotides match TRBD1. CDR3 length equals 14 residues. Trimming at V came to 5 bases and at J to 8 bases, leaving 11 bases not matched to a gene. The CDR3, as DNA: TGTGCCAGCAGTCCCGGGACAGTCTTTGTCGGCTACACCTTC. This sequence encodes CASSPGTVFVGYTF.

The chain is built from TRBV2 and TRBJ1-1, with TRBD1 matching 7 bases. The CDR3 totals 15 residues. J lost 3 bases, V lost 3 bases, and 7 bases had no gene match. Per germline, CDR1 SNHLY and CDR2 FYNNEI. The CDR3 protein is CASSEAGGMYTEAFF. In DNA form, the CDR3 reads TGTGCCAGCAGTGAGGCAGGGGGTATGTACACTGAAGCTTTCTTT.

This clonotype has ten or more counts. This chain uses TRBV28 with TRBJ1-1; D is perhaps TRBD1 (5 bases). Between the trimmed V and J ends, which lost 5 bases and 7 bases, there was a span of 11 bases. CDR1 is MDHEN, CDR2 SYDVKM, per germline. This CDR3 is built from 12 residues. The CDR3 reads CASSGTRDEAFF. CDR3 nucleotides: TGTGCCAGCAGTGGGACCCGAGATGAAGCTTTCTTT.

This clonotype was observed many times. The genes are TRBV6-1 and TRBJ1-2, with 8 nucleotides matching TRBD1. The CDR3 sequence is 14 residues long. Germline V lookup: CDR1 MNHNS, CDR2 SASEGT. Trimming cost V 1 base and J 7 bases; bases outside gene matches: 5. The DNA for the CDR3 is TGTGCCAGCAGTGAAGAGGCAGGGGGCTCTGGCTACACCTTC. Protein sequence: CASSEEAGGSGYTF.

This clonotype was seen at least ten times. This chain joins TRBV5-1 and TRBJ2-7, with D perhaps matching TRBD1 or TRBD2 (5 bases each). The CDR3 is made up of 15 amino acids. Germline assignment: CDR1 SGHRS and CDR2 YFSETQ. The V and J ends lost 4 bases and 4 bases respectively, with 18 bases between them. CDR3 coding DNA: TGCGCCAGCAGCCCGGGACGGAATATGCGTTACGAGCAGTACTTC. It encodes CASSPGRNMRYEQYF.

Many counts were recorded for this clonotype. The gene calls are TRBV12-3 or TRBV12-4 and TRBJ1-5; D unclear. V was pared by 6 bases and J by 0 bases, with 12 bases between. This CDR3 has 15 amino acids. The CDR3 DNA sequence: TGTGCCAGCAGGGATCAGCTGAGTAGCAATCAGCCCCAGCATTTT. Protein sequence: CASRDQLSSNQPQHF.

This clonotype was counted many times. This chain links TRBV5-1 with TRBJ2-2; TRBD2 is a possible D gene (6 bases). The CDR3 is 16 amino acids. Trimming stripped 4 bases from V and 5 bases from J, with 18 bases between. Germline lookup yields CDR1 SGHRS and CDR2 YFSETQ. CDR3: CASSLSPSGETGELFF. The CDR3 DNA is TGCGCCAGCAGCCTTTCCCCCTCGGGGGAGACCGGGGAGCTGTTTTTT. Complete variable domain (other parts from reference TRBV5-1 and TRBJ2-2): KAGVTQTPRYLIKTRGQQVTLSCSPISGHRSVSWYQQTPGQGLQFLFEYFSETQRNKGNFPGRFSGRQFSNSRSEMNVSTLELGDSALYLCASSLSPSGETGELFFGEGSRLTVL.